Here is one T cell receptor (beta chain) with its context. Its cognate antigen is unknown. The data were obtained in a study of T cell responses to AZD1222 COVID-19 vaccine. Study-wide background: Pooled together were second doses at about 4 or about 12 weeks.

Repertoires were generated with immunoSEQ multiplex PCR, while TCRdb's copy carries only in-frame clones and drops some. The data show under 200,000 clones, less than 95% seen once. Study results and caveats: Without day 14 samples, only post-peak T cell repertoires were studied. Reportedly, close to half of spike-specific TCRs are directed against unmutated variant regions.

This sample comprised peripheral blood, obtained on day 0 of AZD1222 vaccination. The receptor comes from an adult in good health.

Here the CDR3 DNA reads TGTGCCAGCAGCCACCCCTACGAGCAGTACTTC. Its protein product is CASSHPYEQYF. The J gene is TRBJ2-7, the V gene TRBV6-2 or TRBV6-3; no reliable D call. CDR1 and CDR2 from the germline V gene are MNHEY and SVGEGT. V gave up 6 bases and J gave up 2 bases, with 5 bases separating them. The CDR3 totals 11 residues.